These T cell receptor beta chains were read from a single sample in a study of control samples from healthy donors and cancer patients. The protocol was immunoSEQ multiplex PCR, while the TCRdb copy is restricted to in-frame clones and leaves out a portion. The table includes fewer than 95,000 clones, around nine tenths detected once. The sequenced sample was blood. Every receptor here comes from a man aged 25-40 years in good health. CDR3s include the opening cysteine and the closing phenylalanine or tryptophan. D genes are given only for firm matches. A clone size is listed for some rows: how often the clone was seen (once, few, many), or a class if it is expanded.

>TRBV7-9|.|.|TRBJ1-2
CASSLDARSGGYTF
TGTGCCAGCAGCTTAGACGCGAGGTCGGGAGGCTACACCTTC
>TRBV4-1|.|TRBD2|TRBJ2-1
CASSQAGGYADEQFF
TGCGCCAGCAGCCAAGCGGGGGGGTACGCTGATGAGCAGTTCTTC
>TRBV6-5|.|TRBD1|TRBJ1-6
CASSHTGGNSPLHF
TGTGCCAGCAGTCATACAGGGGGCAATTCACCCCTCCACTTT
>TRBV21-1|once|.|TRBJ2-1
CASSPRTSGDLSEQFF
TGTGCCAGCAGCCCCCGGACTAGCGGGGACTTAAGTGAGCAGTTCTTC
>TRBV30|.|.|TRBJ1-1
CAWSVPDRPILAFF
TGTGCCTGGAGTGTACCTGACAGGCCTATTTTGGCTTTCTTT
>TRBV7-2|.|TRBD2|TRBJ2-5
CASSLGRGGRETQYF
TGTGCCAGCAGCTTAGGGCGGGGGGGCCGAGAGACCCAGTACTTC
>TRBV7-9|.|.|TRBJ2-6
CASTRLGGELSGANVLTF
TGTGCCAGCACCCGATTGGGGGGAGAGCTTTCTGGGGCCAACGTCCTGACTTTC
>TRBV11-2|once|TRBD2|TRBJ2-1
CASSSRLARGSYNEQFF
TGTGCCAGCAGCTCCAGACTAGCGAGGGGCTCCTACAATGAGCAGTTCTTC
>TRBV12-3/TRBV12-4|.|.|TRBJ2-1
CASSPGLLEDRFF
TGTGCCAGCAGCCCGGGACTCCTCGAGGATAGGTTCTTC
>TRBV4-1|.|.|TRBJ1-1
CASSQDEGGSLEAFF
TGCGCCAGCAGCCAAGACGAGGGCGGAAGCCTTGAAGCTTTCTTT
>TRBV10-3|.|.|TRBJ1-5
CAISDGYSNQPQHF
TGTGCCATCAGTGACGGCTATAGCAATCAGCCCCAGCATTTT
>TRBV7-9|.|.|TRBJ1-2
CASSFGGSYGYTF
TGTGCCAGCAGCTTTGGGGGTAGCTATGGCTACACCTTC
>TRBV28|.|.|TRBJ2-2
CASTLGGAGELFF
TGTGCCAGCACCCTAGGGGGAGCCGGGGAGCTGTTTTTT
>TRBV19|once|TRBD1|TRBJ2-1
CASSNPTGATPIRDEQFF
TGTGCCAGTAGTAACCCGACAGGGGCGACTCCCATACGAGATGAGCAGTTCTTC
>TRBV27|.|.|TRBJ1-5
CASSFSAINQPQHF
TGTGCCAGCAGTTTTAGTGCCATTAATCAGCCCCAGCATTTT
>TRBV3-1/TRBV3-2|.|TRBD2|TRBJ2-3
CASSHSGTTDTQYF
TGTGCCAGCAGTCATAGCGGGACCACAGATACGCAGTATTTT
>TRBV7-9|.|.|TRBJ1-1
CASSPPRVEPNTEAFF
TGTGCCAGCAGCCCCCCAAGGGTGGAACCGAACACTGAAGCTTTCTTT
>TRBV11-2|.|TRBD1|TRBJ2-7
CASSIGTGGPYEQYF
TGTGCCAGCAGCATCGGGACAGGGGGCCCATACGAGCAGTACTTC
>TRBV6-5|.|TRBD1|TRBJ2-3
CASGRTGMVTDTQYF
TGTGCCAGCGGGAGGACAGGGATGGTTACAGATACGCAGTATTTT
>TRBV2|.|TRBD1|TRBJ2-4
CASGGSTGAPNIQYF
TGTGCCAGCGGGGGTTCGACAGGGGCGCCAAACATTCAGTACTTC
>TRBV5-1|.|.|TRBJ2-7
CASSSGDYEQYF
TGCGCCAGCAGTTCCGGAGACTACGAGCAGTACTTC
>TRBV4-2|.|TRBD2|TRBJ2-7
CASSQQTSGGTLYEQYF
TGTGCCAGCAGCCAACAAACTAGCGGGGGGACCCTCTACGAGCAGTACTTC
>TRBV24-1|few|.|TRBJ1-1
CATSDDTEAFF
TGTGCCACCAGTGACGACACTGAAGCTTTCTTT
>TRBV27|.|TRBD2|TRBJ2-2
CASSTRLARNTGELFF
TGTGCCAGCAGTACCCGACTAGCGCGGAACACCGGGGAGCTGTTTTTT
>TRBV10-3|once|TRBD1|TRBJ1-2
CAISGTGTYGYTF
TGTGCCATCAGTGGGACAGGGACCTATGGCTACACCTTC
>TRBV10-3|.|.|TRBJ2-2
CAISESAGNTGELFF
TGTGCCATCAGTGAGTCTGCGGGGAACACCGGGGAGCTGTTTTTT
>TRBV5-1|.|TRBD1|TRBJ1-2
CASSLDGQGGGYTF
TGCGCCAGCAGCTTGGATGGACAGGGCGGAGGCTACACCTTC
>TRBV7-9|.|.|TRBJ1-2
CASSLDTPGSSGGYTF
TGTGCCAGCAGCTTAGATACCCCAGGGTCGAGTGGTGGCTACACCTTC
>TRBV3-1/TRBV3-2|.|TRBD2|TRBJ2-2
CASSQSLAGGPGELFF
TGTGCCAGCAGCCAAAGTCTAGCGGGGGGGCCCGGGGAGCTGTTTTTT
>TRBV2|.|.|TRBJ1-1
CASSHPGEGTEAFF
TGTGCCAGCAGCCACCCGGGGGAGGGAACTGAAGCTTTCTTT